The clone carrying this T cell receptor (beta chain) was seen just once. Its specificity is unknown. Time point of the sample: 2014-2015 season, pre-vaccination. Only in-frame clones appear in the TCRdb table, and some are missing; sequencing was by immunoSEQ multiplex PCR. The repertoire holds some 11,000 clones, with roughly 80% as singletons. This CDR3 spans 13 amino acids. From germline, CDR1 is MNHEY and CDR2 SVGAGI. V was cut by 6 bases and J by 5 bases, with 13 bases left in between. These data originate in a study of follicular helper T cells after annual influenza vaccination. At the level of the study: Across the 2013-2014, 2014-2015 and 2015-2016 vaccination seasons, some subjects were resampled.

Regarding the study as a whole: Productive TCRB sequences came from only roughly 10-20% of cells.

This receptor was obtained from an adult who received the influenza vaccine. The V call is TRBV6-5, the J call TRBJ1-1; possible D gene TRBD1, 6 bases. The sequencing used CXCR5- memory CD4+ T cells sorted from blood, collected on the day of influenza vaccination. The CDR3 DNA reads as TGTGCCAGCAGGGCGGGACAAGGAACTGAAGCTTTCTTT. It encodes CASRAGQGTEAFF.